This T cell receptor beta chain was documented in a study of monozygotic twins with inflammatory bowel disease. TCRalpha and TCRbeta cDNA went through two nested PCRs of around 15 and 10 cycles. TCRdb reprocessed the 5' RACE reads and stores each CDR3 protein as one record, lacking DNA. Recorded for this sample: approximately 340,000 distinct CDR3 sequences. This CDR3 has 15 amino acids. The germline V gene encodes CDR1 SGHTA and CDR2 FQGNSA. Sequences were obtained from blood. This chain uses TRBV7-2 with TRBJ2-7; the D call from TCRdb, TRBD2, cannot be confirmed without DNA. The clonotype originates from a human donor with ulcerative colitis or Crohn's disease, or a healthy co-twin of an affected twin (not recorded which). The CDR3 protein is CASSFQAGGYYEQYF.